This T cell receptor (beta chain) was observed in a study of cytomegalovirus exposure and HLA in healthy donors. Points from the study as a whole: It was 150 to 200 TCR beta chains that were listed as cytomegalovirus-associated. A later analysis reportedly identified an Asian-associated ancestry cluster as carrying fewer N-insertions than the 666-donor mean.

This clone showed up just a few times. No antigen is known for it. The CDR3 has 12 residues. From germline, CDR1 is MNHNS and CDR2 SASEGT. The V end was cut by 4 bases, the J end by 4 bases, with 5 bases between. It was with 60 Vbeta and 13 Jbeta primers that the PCR ran. Generated by immunoSEQ multiplex PCR, the TCRdb table keeps only in-frame clones and is missing some. The sample has under 150,000 clones, about 9.1% seen once; the top ten hold roughly 7.2%. The chain links TRBV6-1 to TRBJ1-3; D remains unclear. Sequenced sample: PBMCs. The receptor's source is a woman aged 40 to 49 in good health and CMV-seropositive. CDR3 bases: TGTGCCAGCAGTGTCCAGGGAAACACCATATATTTT. It specifies CASSVQGNTIYF.